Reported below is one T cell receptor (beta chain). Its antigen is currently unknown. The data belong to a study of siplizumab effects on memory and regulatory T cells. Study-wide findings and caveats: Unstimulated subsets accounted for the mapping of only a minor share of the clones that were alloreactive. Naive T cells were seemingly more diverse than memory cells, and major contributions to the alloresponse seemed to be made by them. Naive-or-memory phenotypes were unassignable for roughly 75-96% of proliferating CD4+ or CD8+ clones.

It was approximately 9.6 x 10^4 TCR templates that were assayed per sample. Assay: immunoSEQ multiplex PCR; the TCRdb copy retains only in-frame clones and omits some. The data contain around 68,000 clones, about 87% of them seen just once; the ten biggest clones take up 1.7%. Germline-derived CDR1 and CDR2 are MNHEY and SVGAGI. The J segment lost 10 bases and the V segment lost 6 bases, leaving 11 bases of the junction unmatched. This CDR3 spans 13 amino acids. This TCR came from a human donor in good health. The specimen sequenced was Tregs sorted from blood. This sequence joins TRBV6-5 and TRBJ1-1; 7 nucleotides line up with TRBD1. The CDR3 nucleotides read TGTGCCAGCAGGAGGGACAGCCCTCGCATAGCTTTCTTT. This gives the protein CASRRDSPRIAFF.